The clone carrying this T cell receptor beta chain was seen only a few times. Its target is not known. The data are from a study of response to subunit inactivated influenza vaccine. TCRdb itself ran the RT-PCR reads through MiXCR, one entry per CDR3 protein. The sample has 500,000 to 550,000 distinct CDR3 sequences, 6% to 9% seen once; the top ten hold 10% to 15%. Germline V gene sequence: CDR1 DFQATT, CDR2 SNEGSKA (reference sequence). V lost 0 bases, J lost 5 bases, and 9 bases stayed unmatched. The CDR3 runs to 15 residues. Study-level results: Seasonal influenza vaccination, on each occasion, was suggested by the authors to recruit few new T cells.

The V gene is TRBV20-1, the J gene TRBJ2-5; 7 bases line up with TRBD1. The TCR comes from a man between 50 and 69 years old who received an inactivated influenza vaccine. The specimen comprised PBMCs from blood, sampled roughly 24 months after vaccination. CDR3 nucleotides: TGCAGTGCTAGAGACCCGGGACAGCTCGGGGAGACCCAGTACTTC. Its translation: CSARDPGQLGETQYF.